A single sample is the source of the 30 T cell receptor beta chains below, sequenced in a study of blood T cell repertoires in COVID-19. TCRdb keeps only in-frame clones here, not all; method: immunoSEQ multiplex PCR. The table includes over 200,000 clones, approximately 88% detected once. The material sequenced was PBMCs or T cells enriched from blood (not recorded which). These TCRs come from a woman aged 25 to 39 who had been exposed to COVID-19.

The chain uses TRBV11-2 and TRBJ2-7, with D possibly being TRBD2 (6 bases). The CDR3 runs 14 residues. Per germline, CDR1 SGHAT and CDR2 FQNNGV. Trimming stripped 5 bases from V and 0 bases from J, with 11 bases between. Here the CDR3 reads CASSGGMSSYEQYF. The CDR3 coding sequence is TGTGCCAGCAGCGGGGGGATGAGCTCCTACGAGCAGTACTTC.

The chain combines TRBV6-5 with TRBJ2-1, with D perhaps matching TRBD1 (5 bases). V was pared by 5 bases and J by 0 bases, with 11 bases between. Per germline, CDR1 MNHEY and CDR2 SVGAGI. CDR3 length: 15 residues. Here the CDR3 DNA reads TGTGCCAGCAGTACGGACACGAGCTCCTACAATGAGCAGTTCTTC. Amino acid sequence: CASSTDTSSYNEQFF.

The chain carries TRBV19 and TRBJ2-2; 7 nucleotides line up with TRBD2. The germline V gene has CDR1 LNHDA and CDR2 SQIVND (reference sequence). The CDR3 runs to 13 residues. The junction had 3 bases not matched to a gene; V was cut back by 8 bases and J by 3 bases. The DNA of the CDR3 is TGTGCCAGTTCTAGCGGCTACACCGGGGAGCTGTTTTTT. Translation gives CASSSGYTGELFF.

This clone is a singleton in its sample. The rearrangement uses TRBV24-1 and TRBJ2-3, with D hard to call. V lost 4 bases to trimming and J lost 4 bases, with 11 bases between them. CDR1 and CDR2 (germline): KGHDR, SFDVKD. This CDR3 region has 14 residues. The CDR3 region has the DNA TGTGCCACCAGTGAGGCCCGATTTGCAGATACGCAGTATTTT. It is translated as CATSEARFADTQYF.

The gene calls are TRBV19 and TRBJ2-7, with no clear D. Germline CDR1 LNHDA, CDR2 SQIVND (reference sequence). The CDR3 has 17 amino acids. V lost 3 bases and J lost 3, with 21 bases in between. This CDR3 reads CASSIGWSSSSLYEQYF. The CDR3, as DNA: TGTGCCAGTAGTATTGGTTGGAGCTCTTCCTCCCTCTACGAGCAGTACTTC.

The chain is built from TRBV10-3 and TRBJ2-1; 8 bases align to TRBD2. With V trimmed by 7 bases and J by 0 bases, 20 bases remained unmatched. The germline V gene encodes CDR1 ENHRY and CDR2 SYGVKD. This CDR3 contains 20 residues. The DNA of the CDR3 is TGTGCCATCACACCCCCCGGCGGGGGCGGGGGGCTTCACTCCTACAATGAGCAGTTCTTC. This sequence encodes CAITPPGGGGGLHSYNEQFF.

The chain is built from TRBV15 and TRBJ2-3, with 10 bases fitting TRBD2. V shed 1 base and J 1 base; nucleotides not matched to a gene: 14. The CDR3 contains 20 residues. Germline V gives CDR1 LNHNV, CDR2 YYDKDF (reference sequence). CDR3 in amino acids: CATSRVGMVGLAGGTDTQYF. The CDR3 nucleotides read TGTGCCACCAGCAGAGTTGGGATGGTTGGGCTAGCGGGGGGCACAGATACGCAGTATTTT.

The chain couples TRBV27 to TRBJ2-1; 8 bases are shared with TRBD2. The V segment lost 2 bases and the J segment 5 bases; nucleotides outside the gene matches: 5. Germline V gene sequence: CDR1 MNHEY, CDR2 SMNVEV (reference sequence). The CDR3 runs 15 residues. CDR3 in amino acids: CASSLGTSPNNEQFF. As DNA, the CDR3 is TGTGCCAGCAGTTTAGGGACTAGTCCGAACAATGAGCAGTTCTTC.

This clone was recorded once. V and J are TRBV5-6 and TRBJ2-7; 7 positions match TRBD1. Germline CDR1 SGHDT, CDR2 YYEEEE. The CDR3 runs to 16 residues. Trimming cost V 0 bases and J 5 bases; bases outside gene matches: 11. The CDR3 region has the DNA TGTGCCAGCAGCTTGGTCGTCGGCCCCAGGGGGAACGAGCAGTACTTC. Translating gives CASSLVVGPRGNEQYF. The full variable domain, rest sourced from reference TRBV5-6 and TRBJ2-7, is DAGVTQSPTHLIKTRGQQVTLRCSPKSGHDTVSWYQQALGQGPQFIFQYYEEEERQRGNFPDRFSGHQFPNYSSELNVNALLLGDSALYLCASSLVVGPRGNEQYFGPGTRLTVT.

This rearrangement joins TRBV24-1 to TRBJ2-6; tentatively, D is TRBD2 (5 bases). The CDR3 totals 16 residues. Between the trimmed V and J ends, which lost 3 bases and 0 bases, there was a span of 8 bases. The germline V gene encodes CDR1 KGHDR and CDR2 SFDVKD. CDR3 bases: TGTGCCACCAGTGATCGGAGGAGCTCTGGGGCCAACGTCCTGACTTTC. Translated, it gives CATSDRRSSGANVLTF.

The V and J genes are TRBV6-5 and TRBJ1-1; possibly TRBD1 for D (5 bases). Trimming took off 10 bases at V and 3 bases at J, with 15 bases between the two ends. The CDR3 spans 13 residues. In germline, CDR1 is MNHEY, CDR2 SVGAGI. CDR3 amino acids: CATSAGRYTEAFF. CDR3 in DNA: TGTGCCACCTCAGCAGGGCGGTACACTGAAGCTTTCTTT.

The chain is built from TRBV2 and TRBJ2-1, with 16 positions matching TRBD2. The V segment lost 2 bases and the J segment 0 bases; nucleotides outside the gene matches: 4. Germline CDR1 reads SNHLY; CDR2 reads FYNNEI. The length of the CDR3 is 19 residues. The CDR3 region has the DNA TGTGCCAGCAGTGAATGGGGACTAGCGGGAGGGAGCTCCTACAATGAGCAGTTCTTC. This encodes CASSEWGLAGGSSYNEQFF.

The genes are TRBV4-1 and TRBJ1-2; 8 bases are a match to TRBD1. The V segment lost 2 bases and the J segment 6 bases; nucleotides outside the gene matches: 8. Germline V lookup: CDR1 MGHRA, CDR2 YSYEKL. The CDR3 runs 15 residues. CDR3 amino acids: CASSQLGTGVNGYTF. The CDR3 nucleotides are TGCGCCAGCAGCCAACTGGGGACAGGTGTCAATGGCTACACCTTC.

The CDR3 sequence is CASSYGLLATPNEQFF. The CDR3 DNA reads TGTGCCAGCAGTTACGGCCTTCTAGCTACCCCCAATGAGCAGTTCTTC. The chain joins TRBV6-6 to TRBJ2-1; D perhaps matches TRBD2 (5 bases). Germline lookup yields CDR1 MNHNY and CDR2 SVGAGI (reference sequence). V lost 2 bases to trimming and J lost 6 bases, with 17 bases between them. This CDR3 region has 16 residues.

The chain joins TRBV25-1 to TRBJ2-2; 9 bases map to TRBD1. The V and J ends lost 4 bases and 3 bases, in that order; junction bases with no gene match: 3. The length of the CDR3 is 15 residues. Per germline, CDR1 MGHDK and CDR2 SYGVNS. In DNA form, the CDR3 reads TGTGCCAGCAGTGGAAGGGACAGGGACACCGGGGAGCTGTTTTTT. It encodes CASSGRDRDTGELFF. The full variable domain, completed using reference TRBV25-1 and TRBJ2-2, is EADIYQTPRYLVIGTGKKITLECSQTMGHDKMYWYQQDPGMELHLIHYSYGVNSTEKGDLSSESTVSRIRTEHFPLTLESARPSHTSQYLCASSGRDRDTGELFFGEGSRLTVL.

The chain employs TRBV28 and TRBJ2-1; weak D call: TRBD2 (6 bases). The CDR3 has 14 residues. V lost 3 bases to trimming and J lost 8 bases, with 14 bases between them. Germline loops: CDR1 MDHEN, CDR2 SYDVKM. In nucleotides, the CDR3 is TGTGCCAGCAGTTTGGGACTCGGCGGAGATGAGCAGTTCTTC. It encodes CASSLGLGGDEQFF.

The chain employs TRBV5-1 and TRBJ1-2; maybe TRBD1 (6 bases). The CDR3 contains 13 residues. Germline V lookup: CDR1 SGHRS, CDR2 YFSETQ. V was shortened by 3 bases and J by 8 bases, with 14 bases between the two germline ends. Written as DNA, the CDR3 is TGCGCCAGCAGCTGGTACAGGGTCCGCGGCTACACCTTC. Translation gives CASSWYRVRGYTF.

This rearrangement joins TRBV7-9 to TRBJ2-7; D might be TRBD2 (6 bases). The CDR3 is 13 residues long. Between the trimmed V and J ends, which lost 5 bases and 3 bases, there was a span of 11 bases. In germline, CDR1 is SEHNR, CDR2 FQNEAQ (reference sequence). CDR3 DNA sequence: TGTGCCAGCAGCACCCGGGACTTCTACGAGCAGTACTTC. Protein: CASSTRDFYEQYF.

The chain couples TRBV6-5 to TRBJ1-1; D call uncertain. The germline gives CDR1 MNHEY, CDR2 SVGAGI. V lost 3 bases, J lost 2 bases, and 10 bases lay in between. The CDR3 is 14 amino acids. CDR3 nucleotides: TGTGCCAGCAGTTATTCGGGAGTTAACACTGAAGCTTTCTTT. Translated: CASSYSGVNTEAFF.

The rearrangement joins TRBV19 to TRBJ1-5, with TRBD1 as a possible D gene (6 bases). This CDR3 has 16 residues. Germline V gives CDR1 LNHDA, CDR2 SQIVND (reference sequence). V was shortened by 2 bases and J by 6 bases, with 17 bases between the two germline ends. The CDR3 is CASSIMGRGLPQPQHF. The CDR3 coding sequence is TGTGCCAGTAGTATAATGGGCAGGGGCTTACCTCAGCCCCAGCATTTT.

V is TRBV10-3 and J is TRBJ2-7; TRBD1 matches at 9 bases. The junction had 6 bases not matched to a gene; V was cut back by 2 bases and J by 4 bases. Germline assignment: CDR1 ENHRY and CDR2 SYGVKD. This CDR3 has 15 residues. CDR3 in DNA: TGTGCCATCAGTGAGCAGGGACAGGGAGTATACGAGCAGTACTTC. Its translation is CAISEQGQGVYEQYF.

V usage is TRBV16 and J usage is TRBJ1-1; the D gene is possibly TRBD1 (6 bases). V lost 4 bases to trimming and J lost 2 bases, with 23 bases between them. There are 18 residues in the CDR3. Looked up from germline, CDR1 is KGHSY and CDR2 is FQNENV. CDR3 sequence reads: CASSPQYGRQELNTEAFF. The CDR3 nucleotides are TGTGCCAGCAGCCCCCAATATGGGAGACAGGAGCTTAACACTGAAGCTTTCTTT.

This clone was observed a handful of times. The chain links TRBV3-1 (or the pseudogene TRBV3-2) to TRBJ1-1; TRBD1 might be the D (5 bases). In germline, CDR1 is LGHDT, CDR2 YNNKEL (reference sequence). The CDR3 consists of 13 residues. The ends were cut back, 6 bases at V and 10 bases at J, with 18 bases in the middle. The CDR3 sequence is CASSPQTRVRAFF. The CDR3 nucleotides read TGTGCCAGCAGTCCTCAAACCAGGGTACGAGCTTTCTTT.

The chain has TRBV7-3 and TRBJ2-3; TRBD2 matches 9 bases. The CDR3 consists of 19 residues. Trimming cost V 2 bases and J 2 bases; bases outside gene matches: 14. Germline V gene sequence: CDR1 SGHTA, CDR2 FQGTGA. CDR3 DNA: TGTGCCAGCAGCTTAGGCCCCCCGACTAGCGGAGTTGTCACAGATACGCAGTATTTT. Translated: CASSLGPPTSGVVTDTQYF. Drawing the rest from reference TRBV7-3 and TRBJ2-3, the complete variable domain is GAGVSQTPSNKVTEKGKYVELRCDPISGHTALYWYRQSLGQGPEFLIYFQGTGAADDSGLPNDRFFAVRPEGSVSTLKIQRTERGDSAVYLCASSLGPPTSGVVTDTQYFGPGTRLTVL.

This clone was counted many times. This chain links TRBV6-4 with TRBJ2-1; 7 bases map to TRBD2. CDR3 length: 13 residues. CDR1 MRHNA and CDR2 SNTAGT come from the germline V gene. The V gene end was trimmed by 2 bases and the J gene end by 5 bases; junction bases not matched to a gene: 0. DNA for the CDR3: TGTGCCAGCAGTGACGGGACTAACAATGAGCAGTTCTTC. It specifies CASSDGTNNEQFF.

The genes are TRBV7-2 and TRBJ1-4; 7 bases align to TRBD1. Trimming took 4 bases from V and 8 from J; bases not matched to a gene: 7. The V gene's germline CDR1 is SGHTA and CDR2 FQGNSA. CDR3 length equals 14 residues. CDR3 nucleotide sequence: TGTGCCAGCAGCTCAAGGGGGCTAAAGGAAAAACTGTTTTTT. It is translated as CASSSRGLKEKLFF.

The chain joins TRBV13 to TRBJ2-2, with D perhaps TRBD1 (7 bases). Germline loops: CDR1 PRHDT, CDR2 FYEKMQ (reference sequence). The V end was cut by 4 bases, the J end by 6 bases, with 9 bases between. CDR3 length: 13 amino acids. The DNA for the CDR3 is TGTGCCAGCAGCTCCAGGGGGGCCGGGGAGCTGTTTTTT. It specifies CASSSRGAGELFF.

This clone was found a few times. The chain combines TRBV7-9 with TRBJ1-2; TRBD1 matches 9 bases. The CDR3 sequence is 11 residues long. Germline V lookup: CDR1 SEHNR, CDR2 FQNEAQ (reference sequence). V shed 5 bases, J shed 13 bases, and the junction held 5 bases outside the gene matches. CDR3: CASSVGQGFTF. CDR3 nucleotides: TGTGCCAGCAGCGTTGGACAGGGGTTCACCTTC.

The rearrangement uses TRBV5-4 and TRBJ1-1; 7 bases are shared with TRBD1. J lost 5 bases, V lost 4 bases, and 11 bases had no gene match. The germline V gene encodes CDR1 SGHNT and CDR2 YYREEE (reference sequence). The CDR3 covers 15 residues. The CDR3 protein is CASSMGRGRKTEAFF. CDR3 DNA sequence: TGTGCCAGCAGCATGGGTAGGGGGCGCAAAACTGAAGCTTTCTTT.

The gene calls are TRBV7-9 and TRBJ1-3, with D possibly being TRBD1 (5 bases). Per the germline V gene, CDR1 is SEHNR and CDR2 is FQNEAQ (reference sequence). This CDR3 spans 15 amino acids. V lost 3 bases, J lost 0 bases, and 9 bases lay in between. The CDR3 bases are TGTGCCAGCAGCTTTGGGGCCTCCTCTGGAAACACCATATATTTT. Its translation: CASSFGASSGNTIYF. Looking up the rest from reference TRBV7-9 and TRBJ1-3 gives the full variable domain: DTGVSQNPRHKITKRGQNVTFRCDPISEHNRLYWYRQTLGQGPEFLTYFQNEAQLEKSRLLSDRFSAERPKGSFSTLEIQRTEQGDSAMYLCASSFGASSGNTIYFGEGSWLTVV.